This T cell receptor (beta chain) was recovered during a study of T cell responses to AZD1222 COVID-19 vaccine. Study context: Second-dose intervals near 4 or 12 weeks were combined. Whole-study findings and limits: Samples come after the peak T cell response, not at day 14. Spike regions recognized by vaccine-associated CD4 TCRs spanned the protein, led by 160-218 and 743-854. Close to half of all spike-specific TCRs reportedly target regions of the variants that are unmutated.

With respect to this clone: What it binds is not known.

Measured with immunoSEQ multiplex PCR; TCRdb has only the in-frame clones, and not every one. There are 180,000 or so clones in the sample; roughly 89% occur only once, and 1.5% to 2% lies in the top ten. V was pared by 0 bases and J by 1 base, with 10 bases between. This CDR3 is built from 15 residues. CDR1 and CDR2 from the germline V gene are SGHRS and YFSETQ. The receptor was derived from an adult in good health. The chain combines TRBV5-1 with TRBJ1-1, with D unclear. The sequenced sample was peripheral blood, obtained on day 0 of AZD1222 vaccination. Here the CDR3 reads CASSLGRSKNTEAFF. The CDR3 region has the DNA TGCGCCAGCAGCTTGGGACGGAGTAAGAACACTGAAGCTTTCTTT.